This T cell receptor beta chain is drawn from a study of beta chain features in type 1 diabetes. Expressed TCRB transcripts got sequenced, as all isolated RNA was reverse transcribed. Profiled with immunoSEQ multiplex PCR; TCRdb holds only in-frame clones, not every one. The data hold approximately 140,000 clones, with 6.9% observed a single time. Study conclusions and caveats: Among all four CD4+ subsets, Type 1 diabetes patients had TCRB CDR3s that were moderately but significantly shorter.

The length of the CDR3 is 14 residues. The V gene's germline CDR1 is MNHEY and CDR2 SVGAGI. The ends lost 8 bases at V and 5 bases at J; junction bases unmatched: 4. This clone showed up just a few times. As yet, its antigen is unknown. The specimen was central memory CD4+ T cells from blood. The chain recombines TRBV6-5 with TRBJ2-2; 11 positions agree with TRBD2. The TCR sequence derives from a young woman in good health. The CDR3 region is CASLGTSGTGELFF. CDR3 nucleotides: TGTGCCAGCCTCGGGACTAGCGGTACCGGGGAGCTGTTTTTT.